The sequence of this TCR beta chain was determined in a study of shared clonotypes between healthy human individuals. Profiling relied on immunoSEQ multiplex PCR, and the TCRdb table lists in-frame clones only, not all of them. Of some 1 million clones listed, approximately 68% are singletons. This CDR3 spans 15 amino acids. Per the germline V gene, CDR1 is SGHDT and CDR2 is YYEEEE. V lost 3 bases and J lost 2, with 15 bases in between. This TCR derives from a man aged 18 to 30 in good health. The rearrangement links TRBV5-6 to TRBJ2-7, with D perhaps matching TRBD2 (6 bases). The sample taken for sequencing was memory CD4+ T cells sorted from blood. Subset specified: CD45RA-negative fraction. CDR3 coding DNA: TGTGCCAGCAGCTCGAGTATTCGGGGGACCTACGAGCAGTACTTC. Translating it yields CASSSSIRGTYEQYF.